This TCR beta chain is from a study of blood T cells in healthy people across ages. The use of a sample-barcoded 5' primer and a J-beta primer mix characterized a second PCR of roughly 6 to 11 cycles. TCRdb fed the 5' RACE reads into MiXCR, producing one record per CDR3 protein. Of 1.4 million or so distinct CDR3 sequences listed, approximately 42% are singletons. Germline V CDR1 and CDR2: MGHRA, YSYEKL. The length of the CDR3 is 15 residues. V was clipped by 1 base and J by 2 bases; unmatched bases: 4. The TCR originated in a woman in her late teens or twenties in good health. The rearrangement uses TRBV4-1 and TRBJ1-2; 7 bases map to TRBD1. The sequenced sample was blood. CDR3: CASSQAPTGNYGYTF. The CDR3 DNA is TGCGCCAGCAGCCAAGCCCCGACAGGGAACTATGGCTACACCTTC.